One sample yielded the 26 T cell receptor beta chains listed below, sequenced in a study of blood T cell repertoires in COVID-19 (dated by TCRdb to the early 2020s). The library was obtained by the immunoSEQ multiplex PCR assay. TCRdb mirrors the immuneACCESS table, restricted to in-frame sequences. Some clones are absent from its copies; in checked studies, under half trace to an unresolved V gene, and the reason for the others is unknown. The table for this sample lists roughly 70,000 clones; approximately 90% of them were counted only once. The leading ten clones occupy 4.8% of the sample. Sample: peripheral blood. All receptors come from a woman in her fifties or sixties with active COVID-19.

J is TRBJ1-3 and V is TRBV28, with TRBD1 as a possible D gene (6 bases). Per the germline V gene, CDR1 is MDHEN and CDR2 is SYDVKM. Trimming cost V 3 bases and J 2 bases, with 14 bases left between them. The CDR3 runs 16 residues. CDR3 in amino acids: CASSLGGGLAGNTIYF. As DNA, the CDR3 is TGTGCCAGCAGTTTGGGGGGGGGCCTGGCTGGAAACACCATATATTTT.

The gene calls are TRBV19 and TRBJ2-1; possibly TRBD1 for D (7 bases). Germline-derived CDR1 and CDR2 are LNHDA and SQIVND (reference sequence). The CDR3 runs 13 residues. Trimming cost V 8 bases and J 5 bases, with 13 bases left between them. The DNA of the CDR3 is TGTGCCAGTCAGGGGGGAGAAAACAATGAGCAGTTCTTC. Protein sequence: CASQGGENNEQFF.

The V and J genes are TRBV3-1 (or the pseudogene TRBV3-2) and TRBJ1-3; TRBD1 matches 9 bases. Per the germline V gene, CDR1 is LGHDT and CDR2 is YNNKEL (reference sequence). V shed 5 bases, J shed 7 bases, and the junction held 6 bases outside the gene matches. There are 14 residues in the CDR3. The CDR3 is CASSGRDRVNTIYF. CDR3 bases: TGTGCCAGCAGCGGCCGGGACAGGGTCAACACCATATATTTT.

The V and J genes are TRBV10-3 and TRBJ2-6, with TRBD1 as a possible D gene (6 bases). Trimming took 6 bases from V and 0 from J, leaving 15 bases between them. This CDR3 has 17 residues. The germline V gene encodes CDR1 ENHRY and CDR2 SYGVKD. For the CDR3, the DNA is TGTGCCATCAGGGACAGCGAAAGAATCTCTGGGGCCAACGTCCTGACTTTC. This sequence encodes CAIRDSERISGANVLTF.

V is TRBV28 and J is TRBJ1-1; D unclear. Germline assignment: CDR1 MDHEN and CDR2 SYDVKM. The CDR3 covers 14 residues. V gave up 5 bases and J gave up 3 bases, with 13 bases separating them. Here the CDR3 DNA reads TGTGCCAGCAGTCCGGGTTTCGGAGACACTGAAGCTTTCTTT. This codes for CASSPGFGDTEAFF.

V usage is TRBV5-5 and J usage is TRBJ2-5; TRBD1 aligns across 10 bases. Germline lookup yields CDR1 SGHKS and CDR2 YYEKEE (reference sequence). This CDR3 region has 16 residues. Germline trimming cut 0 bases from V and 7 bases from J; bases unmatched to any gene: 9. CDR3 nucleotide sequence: TGTGCCAGCAGCTTGGCCCCCGGACAGGGGGTGGGGACCCAGTACTTC. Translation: CASSLAPGQGVGTQYF.

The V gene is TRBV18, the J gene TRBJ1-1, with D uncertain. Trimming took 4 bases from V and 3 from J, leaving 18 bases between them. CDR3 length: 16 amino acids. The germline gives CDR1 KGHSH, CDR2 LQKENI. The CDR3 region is CASSLDISNWDTEAFF. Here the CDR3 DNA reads TGTGCCAGCTCACTAGACATTTCCAATTGGGACACTGAAGCTTTCTTT.

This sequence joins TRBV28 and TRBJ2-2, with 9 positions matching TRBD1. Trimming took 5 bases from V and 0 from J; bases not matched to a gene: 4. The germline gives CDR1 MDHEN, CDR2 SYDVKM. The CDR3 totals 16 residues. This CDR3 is CASSNNRGPNTGELFF. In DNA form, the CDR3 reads TGTGCCAGCAGTAACAACAGGGGGCCGAACACCGGGGAGCTGTTTTTT.

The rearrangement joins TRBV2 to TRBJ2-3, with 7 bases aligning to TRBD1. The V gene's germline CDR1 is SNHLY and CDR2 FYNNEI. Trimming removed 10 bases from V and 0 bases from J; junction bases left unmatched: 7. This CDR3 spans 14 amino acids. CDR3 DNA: TGTGCCATCAAGACAGGGCCCAGCACAGATACGCAGTATTTT. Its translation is CAIKTGPSTDTQYF.

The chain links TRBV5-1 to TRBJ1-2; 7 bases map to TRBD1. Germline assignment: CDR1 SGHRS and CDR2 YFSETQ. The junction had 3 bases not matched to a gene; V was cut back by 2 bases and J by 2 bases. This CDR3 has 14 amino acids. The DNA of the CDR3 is TGCGCCAGCAGCTTCCTACAGGGGAACTATGGCTACACCTTC. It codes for CASSFLQGNYGYTF.

The DNA for the CDR3 is TGTGCCTGGAGTAACTCTAGGTTCGATACGCAGTATTTT. It translates to CAWSNSRFDTQYF. This chain joins TRBV30 and TRBJ2-3; D is undetermined. Trimming stripped 2 bases from V and 6 bases from J, with 12 bases between. The CDR3 extends over 13 amino acids. Germline-derived CDR1 and CDR2 are GTSNPN and SVGIG (reference sequence).

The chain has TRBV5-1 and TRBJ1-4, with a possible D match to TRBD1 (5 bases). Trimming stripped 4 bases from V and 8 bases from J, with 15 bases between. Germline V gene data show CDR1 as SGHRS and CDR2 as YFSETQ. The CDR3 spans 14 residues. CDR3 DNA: TGCGCCAGCAGCCCGGGACTCCGAGAAGAAAAACTGTTTTTT. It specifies CASSPGLREEKLFF.

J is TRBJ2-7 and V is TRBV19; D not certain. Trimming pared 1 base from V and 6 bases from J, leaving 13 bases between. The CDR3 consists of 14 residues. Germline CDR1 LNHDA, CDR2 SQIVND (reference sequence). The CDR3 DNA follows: TGTGCCAGTAGTATAGCCCCAACGAGATTCGAGCAGTACTTC. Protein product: CASSIAPTRFEQYF.

CDR3 amino acids: CAISDPGLAGTDTQYF. Here the CDR3 DNA reads TGTGCCATCAGTGACCCTGGACTAGCGGGCACAGATACGCAGTATTTT. The rearrangement links TRBV10-3 to TRBJ2-3, with 10 bases that match TRBD2. The germline gives CDR1 ENHRY, CDR2 SYGVKD. This CDR3 comprises 16 residues. Trimming removed 3 bases from V and 1 base from J; junction bases left unmatched: 4.

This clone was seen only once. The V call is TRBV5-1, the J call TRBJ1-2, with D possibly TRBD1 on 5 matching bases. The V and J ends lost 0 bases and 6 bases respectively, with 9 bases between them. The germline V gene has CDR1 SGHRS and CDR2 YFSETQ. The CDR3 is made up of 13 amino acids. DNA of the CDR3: TGCGCCAGCAGCTTGGAGACAGAAAATGGCTACACCTTC. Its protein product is CASSLETENGYTF.

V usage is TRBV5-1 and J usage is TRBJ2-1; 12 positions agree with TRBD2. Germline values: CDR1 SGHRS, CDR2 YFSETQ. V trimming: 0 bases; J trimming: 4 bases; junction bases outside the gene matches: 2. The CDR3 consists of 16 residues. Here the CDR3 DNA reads TGCGCCAGCAGCTTGGCTAGCGGGAGGGCTTACAATGAGCAGTTCTTC. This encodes CASSLASGRAYNEQFF. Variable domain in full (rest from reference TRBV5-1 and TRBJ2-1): KAGVTQTPRYLIKTRGQQVTLSCSPISGHRSVSWYQQTPGQGLQFLFEYFSETQRNKGNFPGRFSGRQFSNSRSEMNVSTLELGDSALYLCASSLASGRAYNEQFFGPGTRLTVL.

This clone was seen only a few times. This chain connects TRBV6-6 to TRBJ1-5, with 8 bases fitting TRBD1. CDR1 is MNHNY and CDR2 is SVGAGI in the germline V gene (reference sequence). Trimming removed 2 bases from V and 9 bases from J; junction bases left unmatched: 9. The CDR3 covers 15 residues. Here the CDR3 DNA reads TGTGCCAGCAGTTACACAGGACAGGGCCAACGGCCCCAGCATTTT. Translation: CASSYTGQGQRPQHF.

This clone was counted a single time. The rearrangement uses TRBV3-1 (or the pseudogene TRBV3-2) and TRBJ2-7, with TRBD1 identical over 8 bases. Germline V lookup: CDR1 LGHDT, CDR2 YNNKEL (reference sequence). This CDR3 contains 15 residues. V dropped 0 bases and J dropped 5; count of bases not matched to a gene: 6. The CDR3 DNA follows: TGTGCCAGCAGCCAAGATGTGGACAGGGAGCACGAGCAGTACTTC. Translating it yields CASSQDVDREHEQYF.

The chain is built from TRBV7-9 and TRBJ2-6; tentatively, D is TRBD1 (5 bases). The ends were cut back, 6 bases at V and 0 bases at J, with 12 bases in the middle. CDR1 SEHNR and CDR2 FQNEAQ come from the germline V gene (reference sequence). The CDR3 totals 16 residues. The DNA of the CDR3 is TGTGCCAGCAGACAGGACGGGCACTCTGGGGCCAACGTCCTGACTTTC. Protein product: CASRQDGHSGANVLTF.

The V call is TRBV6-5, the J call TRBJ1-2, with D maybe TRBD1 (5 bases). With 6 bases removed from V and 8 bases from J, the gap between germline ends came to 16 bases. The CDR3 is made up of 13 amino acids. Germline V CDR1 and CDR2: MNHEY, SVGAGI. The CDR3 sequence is CASRQDRLYGYTF. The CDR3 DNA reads TGTGCCAGCAGACAAGACAGACTCTACGGCTACACCTTC.

In DNA, the CDR3 is TGTGCCAGCAGTTGGGCAGGGGTACGTGAAAAACTGTTTTTT. Amino acids: CASSWAGVREKLFF. The genes are TRBV6-2 or TRBV6-3 and TRBJ1-4; D may be TRBD1 (6 bases). The CDR3 is 14 residues long. Germline CDR1 and CDR2: MNHEY and SVGEGT. With 4 bases removed from V and 7 bases from J, the gap between germline ends came to 13 bases.

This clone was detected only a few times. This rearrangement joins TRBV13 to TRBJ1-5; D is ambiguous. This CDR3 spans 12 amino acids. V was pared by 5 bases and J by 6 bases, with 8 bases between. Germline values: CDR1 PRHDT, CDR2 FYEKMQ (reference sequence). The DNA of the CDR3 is TGTGCCAGCAGCACGACTGGTCAGCCCCAGCATTTT. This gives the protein CASSTTGQPQHF.

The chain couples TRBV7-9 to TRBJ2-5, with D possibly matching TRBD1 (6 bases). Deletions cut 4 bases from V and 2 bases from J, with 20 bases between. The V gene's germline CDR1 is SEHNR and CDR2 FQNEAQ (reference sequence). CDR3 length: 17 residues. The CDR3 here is CASSSGDDRRTQETQYF. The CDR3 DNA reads TGTGCCAGCAGCTCTGGAGATGACAGGAGAACTCAAGAGACCCAGTACTTC.

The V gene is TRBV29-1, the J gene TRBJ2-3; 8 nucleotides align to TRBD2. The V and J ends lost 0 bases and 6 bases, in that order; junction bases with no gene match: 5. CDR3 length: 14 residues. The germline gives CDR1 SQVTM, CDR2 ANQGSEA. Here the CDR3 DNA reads TGCAGCGTTGAAGACCGGGAGGGCCCCGATACGCAGTATTTT. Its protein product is CSVEDREGPDTQYF.

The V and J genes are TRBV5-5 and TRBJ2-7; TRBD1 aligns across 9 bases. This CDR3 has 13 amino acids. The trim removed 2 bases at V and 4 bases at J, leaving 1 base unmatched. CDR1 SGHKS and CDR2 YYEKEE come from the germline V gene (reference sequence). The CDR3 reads CASSLQGAYEQYF. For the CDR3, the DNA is TGTGCCAGCAGCTTACAGGGGGCATACGAGCAGTACTTC.

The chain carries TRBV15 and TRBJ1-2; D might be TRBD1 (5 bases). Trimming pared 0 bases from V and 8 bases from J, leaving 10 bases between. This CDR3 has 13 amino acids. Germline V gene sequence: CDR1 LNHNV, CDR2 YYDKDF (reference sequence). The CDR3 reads CATSRDPGGGYTF. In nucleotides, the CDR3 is TGTGCCACCAGCAGAGATCCGGGGGGAGGCTACACCTTC.